Following are 30 T cell receptor beta chains from one sample sequenced in a study of blood T cell repertoires in COVID-19. Sequencing was performed with immunoSEQ multiplex PCR; in TCRdb, only in-frame clones are kept and a portion is missing. The sample includes some 270,000 clones, about 80% of them seen just once. Sequencing was done on a sample of peripheral blood. These TCRs come from a person aged 65 to 79 with COVID-19, enrolled during active disease.

The chain has TRBV19 and TRBJ1-5; D gene uncertain. V was trimmed by 4 bases and J by 6 bases, leaving 7 bases between them. The germline CDR1 and CDR2 sequences are LNHDA and SQIVND (reference sequence). The CDR3 totals 12 residues. The CDR3 bases are TGTGCCAGTAGTACCCTGAGTCAGCCCCAGCATTTT. Translated: CASSTLSQPQHF.

V and J are TRBV5-4 and TRBJ2-1; 8 bases are a match to TRBD1. Germline V lookup: CDR1 SGHNT, CDR2 YYREEE (reference sequence). CDR3 length: 14 residues. V gave up 4 bases and J gave up 7 bases; unmatched junction bases: 7. The CDR3 sequence is CASSPPTGANEQFF. The CDR3, as DNA: TGTGCCAGCAGCCCCCCGACAGGGGCAAATGAGCAGTTCTTC. Full variable domain (missing parts from reference TRBV5-4 and TRBJ2-1): ETGVTQSPTHLIKTRGQQVTLRCSSQSGHNTVSWYQQALGQGPQFIFQYYREEENGRGNFPPRFSGLQFPNYSSELNVNALELDDSALYLCASSPPTGANEQFFGPGTRLTVL.

This clone was detected once. A much larger clone differs from this one at a single base, so this may be a read error. The chain links TRBV6-5 to TRBJ1-5; 8 positions agree with TRBD1. CDR1 and CDR2 (germline): MNHEY, SVGAGI. The CDR3 extends over 13 amino acids. V was clipped by 6 bases and J by 3 bases; unmatched bases: 1. CDR3 bases: TGTGCCAGCAGGGACAGGGACAATCAGCCCCAGCATTTT. It is translated as CASRDRDNQPQHF.

The rearrangement links TRBV28 to TRBJ1-5; D unresolved. The CDR3 consists of 13 residues. V shed 10 bases and J shed 0 bases, with 10 bases lying between them. CDR1 is MDHEN and CDR2 is SYDVKM in the germline V gene. The CDR3 bases are TGTGCCACTACCGGGAATAGCAATCAGCCCCAGCATTTT. This gives the protein CATTGNSNQPQHF.

This clone was observed a few times. CDR3 nucleotides: TGTGCCAGCAGGGAACCCAAGGGACAGATAATTGAAGCTTTCTTT. It translates to CASREPKGQIIEAFF. V gene TRBV2 combines with J gene TRBJ1-1, with 7 bases that match TRBD1. Looked up from germline, CDR1 is SNHLY and CDR2 is FYNNEI. The CDR3 is 15 residues long. Trimming took 6 bases from V and 7 from J; bases not matched to a gene: 14.

The chain uses TRBV6-5 and TRBJ2-7; 8 positions agree with TRBD2. The CDR3 runs 14 residues. Losses at the gene ends were 7 bases for V and 3 bases for J; bases not matched to a gene: 8. Germline V gene data show CDR1 as MNHEY and CDR2 as SVGAGI. The CDR3 bases are TGTGCCAGCAAGCCGGGACTAGAATTCTACGAGCAGTACTTC. Its translation is CASKPGLEFYEQYF.

The genes are TRBV28 and TRBJ1-5; 7 bases agree with TRBD1. The CDR3 is 14 residues long. Germline CDR1 and CDR2: MDHEN and SYDVKM. V was pared by 5 bases and J by 5 bases, with 6 bases of the junction left unmatched. DNA for the CDR3: TGTGCCAGCAGTGGGGGACAGCTTTATCAGCCCCAGCATTTT. It codes for CASSGGQLYQPQHF.

V usage is TRBV12-3 or TRBV12-4 and J usage is TRBJ1-5; D is unresolved. The V gene lost 2 bases and the J gene lost 4 bases, with 6 bases spanning the gap. CDR3 length: 13 residues. The CDR3 protein is CASSLIHNQPQHF. The DNA of the CDR3 is TGTGCCAGCAGTTTAATACATAATCAGCCCCAGCATTTT.

The rearrangement links TRBV5-8 to TRBJ2-1, with D possibly being TRBD2 (5 bases). The germline V and J ends were trimmed by 2 bases and 5 bases, with 8 bases remaining between them. CDR3 length: 13 residues. Looked up from germline, CDR1 is SGHTS and CDR2 is YDEGEE. CDR3 coding DNA: TGTGCCAGCAGCTTCCGAGGGAACAATGAGCAGTTCTTC. Translated: CASSFRGNNEQFF.

Many counts were recorded for this clone. The chain couples TRBV6-2 or TRBV6-3 to TRBJ1-1; D might be TRBD1 (5 bases). The CDR3 runs 14 residues. Germline V gene sequence: CDR1 MNHEY, CDR2 SVGEGT. V lost 2 bases and J 3 bases, leaving 10 bases between the germline ends. The CDR3 nucleotides are TGTGCCAGCAGTTACAGGGACTCTTACACTGAAGCTTTCTTT. This encodes CASSYRDSYTEAFF.

The V and J genes are TRBV9 and TRBJ2-3; 11 bases align to TRBD2. V dropped 3 bases and J dropped 2; count of bases not matched to a gene: 5. The CDR3 spans 16 residues. Germline assignment: CDR1 SGDLS and CDR2 YYNGEE. The CDR3 sequence: CASSALAGASTDTQYF. The CDR3 coding sequence is TGTGCCAGCAGCGCACTAGCGGGAGCATCCACAGATACGCAGTATTTT.

This chain joins TRBV11-1 and TRBJ2-1, with TRBD2 matching over 9 bases. J was trimmed by 4 bases and V by 6 bases; bases with no gene match: 4. This CDR3 contains 14 residues. The germline CDR1 and CDR2 sequences are SGHAT and FQDESV (reference sequence). The CDR3 coding sequence is TGTGCCAGCAGACAGCGGGGGGTATACAATGAGCAGTTCTTC. This codes for CASRQRGVYNEQFF.

The rearrangement uses TRBV18 and TRBJ1-1, with D hard to call. The V gene lost 3 bases and the J gene lost 0 bases, with 8 bases spanning the gap. In germline, CDR1 is KGHSH, CDR2 LQKENI. This CDR3 comprises 14 residues. CDR3 nucleotide sequence: TGTGCCAGCTCACCGAGCATCATGAACACTGAAGCTTTCTTT. It codes for CASSPSIMNTEAFF.

This clone has a single count. The chain uses TRBV15 and TRBJ1-6, with D unclear. Deletions cut 5 bases from V and 9 bases from J, with 8 bases between. The CDR3 extends over 12 amino acids. CDR1 is LNHNV and CDR2 is YYDKDF in the germline V gene (reference sequence). CDR3 nucleotide sequence: TGTGCCACCAGCCGGGATGGTTCACCCCTCCACTTT. Amino acid sequence: CATSRDGSPLHF.

The chain links TRBV4-3 to TRBJ2-1; 9 bases align to TRBD2. Per germline, CDR1 LGHNA and CDR2 YSLEER. CDR3 length: 16 residues. J lost 5 bases, V lost 3 bases, and 8 bases had no gene match. CDR3: CASSHGLAGVHNEQFF. The CDR3 region has the DNA TGCGCCAGCAGCCATGGGTTAGCGGGAGTACACAATGAGCAGTTCTTC.

This chain links TRBV29-1 with TRBJ2-1, with a tentative D call TRBD2 (5 bases). Trimming took 5 bases from V and 5 from J, leaving 19 bases between them. Germline V gene sequence: CDR1 SQVTM, CDR2 ANQGSEA. The CDR3 covers 15 residues. In DNA form, the CDR3 reads TGCAGCGTTCAAAAACCCCTAGCTCGGCACAATGAGCAGTTCTTC. Its protein product is CSVQKPLARHNEQFF.

The rearrangement joins TRBV4-3 to TRBJ1-6, with D tentatively TRBD1 (5 bases). The CDR3 runs to 16 residues. Trimming pared 1 base from V and 7 bases from J, leaving 14 bases between. Germline V gene lookup returns CDR1 LGHNA and CDR2 YSLEER. CDR3 amino acids: CASSQVGQGGNSPLHF. The DNA for the CDR3 is TGCGCCAGCAGCCAAGTAGGGCAGGGCGGCAATTCACCCCTCCACTTT.

The chain employs TRBV11-1 and TRBJ2-1, with D maybe TRBD2 (6 bases). Germline-derived CDR1 and CDR2 are SGHAT and FQDESV (reference sequence). This CDR3 region has 14 residues. With 8 bases removed from V and 1 base from J, the gap between germline ends came to 12 bases. The CDR3 is CASALAGSYNEQFF. The CDR3 DNA sequence: TGTGCCAGCGCGCTCGCGGGGTCCTACAATGAGCAGTTCTTC.

V usage is TRBV7-2 and J usage is TRBJ2-1, with 9 nucleotides matching TRBD2. CDR3 length equals 15 residues. V was pared by 5 bases and J by 9 bases, with 11 bases of the junction left unmatched. CDR1 is SGHTA and CDR2 is FQGNSA in the germline V gene. CDR3 loop: CASSPARGGAIEQFF. The CDR3 DNA reads TGTGCCAGCAGCCCGGCCCGCGGGGGGGCCATTGAGCAGTTCTTC.

The CDR3 region is CSAQSQETQYF. CDR3 nucleotide sequence: TGCAGTGCTCAATCACAAGAGACCCAGTACTTC. The chain combines TRBV20-1 with TRBJ2-5, with no clear D. The CDR3 extends over 11 amino acids. The V gene lost 5 bases and the J gene lost 2 bases, with 6 bases spanning the gap. Germline assignment: CDR1 DFQATT and CDR2 SNEGSKA (reference sequence).

This chain uses TRBV19 with TRBJ1-1; 7 bases line up with TRBD1. Looked up from germline, CDR1 is LNHDA and CDR2 is SQIVND (reference sequence). The CDR3 runs 14 residues. Losses at the gene ends were 6 bases for V and 4 bases for J; bases not matched to a gene: 8. In DNA form, the CDR3 reads TGTGCCAGTAGCGCCGGGACAGCCTTCACTGAAGCTTTCTTT. Translated: CASSAGTAFTEAFF.

This rearrangement joins TRBV11-3 to TRBJ1-5; no clear D gene. The V end lost 3 bases, the J end lost 5 bases, and 14 bases lay between the germline ends. The CDR3 consists of 15 residues. Germline V lookup: CDR1 SGHNT, CDR2 YENEEA. The CDR3 protein is CASSFRHVWDQPQHF. As DNA, the CDR3 is TGTGCCAGCAGCTTCCGACACGTCTGGGATCAGCCCCAGCATTTT.

There are a few counts of this clone. The chain has TRBV6-5 and TRBJ1-2; 9 bases are a match to TRBD1. Germline CDR1 MNHEY, CDR2 SVGAGI. This CDR3 contains 14 residues. J gave up 7 bases and V 6 bases, and 9 bases lay outside the gene matches. The CDR3 sequence: CASRGTGGSSGYTF. In nucleotides, the CDR3 is TGTGCCAGCAGAGGTACAGGGGGCAGTTCTGGCTACACCTTC.

This clone has a single count. The chain carries TRBV2 and TRBJ2-5; TRBD1 matches at 9 bases. The trim removed 5 bases at V and 2 bases at J, leaving 9 bases unmatched. This CDR3 is 16 amino acids long. The germline V gene encodes CDR1 SNHLY and CDR2 FYNNEI. In DNA form, the CDR3 reads TGTGCCAGCAGTCCGAGCCCGGGACAGGGTCAAGAGACCCAGTACTTC. Encoded protein: CASSPSPGQGQETQYF.

The genes are TRBV28 and TRBJ2-5; tentatively, D is TRBD2 (7 bases). This CDR3 region has 13 residues. The germline gives CDR1 MDHEN, CDR2 SYDVKM. V was cut by 5 bases and J by 5 bases, with 12 bases left in between. The CDR3 DNA follows: TGTGCCAGCAGTCGGGGGGCAGGGGAGACCCAGTACTTC. Translation: CASSRGAGETQYF.

CDR3 in DNA: TGTGCCGGCTTATGGACAGGGAGGTACACCGGGGAGCTGTTTTTT. Translation gives CAGLWTGRYTGELFF. The chain joins TRBV3-1 (or the pseudogene TRBV3-2) to TRBJ2-2, with TRBD1 matching over 8 bases. The germline gives CDR1 LGHDT, CDR2 YNNKEL (reference sequence). V shed 11 bases, J shed 3 bases, and the junction held 11 bases outside the gene matches. There are 15 residues in the CDR3.

The gene calls are TRBV4-1 and TRBJ2-3; 11 bases align to TRBD1. Germline V gene data show CDR1 as MGHRA and CDR2 as YSYEKL. The V segment lost 3 bases and the J segment 4 bases; nucleotides outside the gene matches: 3. The CDR3 covers 15 residues. The CDR3 here is CASSQTGQGADTQYF. CDR3 in DNA: TGCGCCAGCAGCCAGACGGGACAGGGGGCAGATACGCAGTATTTT.

The rearrangement uses TRBV5-6 and TRBJ2-5, with TRBD2 matching 10 bases. Germline trimming cut 4 bases from V and 4 bases from J; bases unmatched to any gene: 10. Germline-derived CDR1 and CDR2 are SGHDT and YYEEEE. This CDR3 is 16 amino acids long. CDR3 sequence (DNA): TGTGCCAGCAGCCCTAGCGGGGGATTTCTAGGAGAGACCCAGTACTTC. Translation gives CASSPSGGFLGETQYF. The variable domain in full, with the rest retrieved from reference TRBV5-6 and TRBJ2-5, is DAGVTQSPTHLIKTRGQQVTLRCSPKSGHDTVSWYQQALGQGPQFIFQYYEEEERQRGNFPDRFSGHQFPNYSSELNVNALLLGDSALYLCASSPSGGFLGETQYFGPGTRLLVL.

The chain recombines TRBV27 with TRBJ2-1; perhaps TRBD2 as D (7 bases). The CDR3 is made up of 15 amino acids. The germline V and J ends were trimmed by 2 bases and 5 bases, with 13 bases remaining between them. Germline V gene sequence: CDR1 MNHEY, CDR2 SMNVEV (reference sequence). The CDR3, as DNA: TGTGCCAGCAGTTTAAGGGGGGGGCCCAACAATGAGCAGTTCTTC. Translated: CASSLRGGPNNEQFF.

The chain has TRBV7-2 and TRBJ2-1; perhaps TRBD1 as D (5 bases). This CDR3 region has 13 residues. V was cut by 5 bases and J by 14 bases, with 19 bases left in between. Germline V CDR1 and CDR2: SGHTA, FQGNSA. The CDR3: CASSKPGATIKFF. The CDR3 DNA reads as TGTGCCAGCAGCAAGCCTGGGGCTACCATTAAGTTCTTC. Full variable domain (missing parts from reference TRBV7-2 and TRBJ2-1): GAGVSQSPSNKVTEKGKDVELRCDPISGHTALYWYRQSLGQGLEFLIYFQGNSAPDKSGLPSDRFSAERTGGSVSTLTIQRTQQEDSAVYLCASSKPGATIKFFGPGTRLTVL.